These 5 T cell receptor beta chains came from one sample sequenced in a study of T-cell memory formation after mild COVID-19. One entry per CDR3 protein results from TCRdb running MiXCR on the 5' RACE reads. The sample lists some 150,000 distinct CDR3 sequences; less than 20% were seen once. Sequencing was carried out using PBMCs or a T cell subset sorted from them (not recorded which). Source of these receptors: an adult woman who had mild COVID-19 (a few samples of this study predate the infection). Cell type and time point are not known.

This clonotype appeared a few times. The CDR3 DNA reads TGCAGCGTTGCCGGGACAACTAGCACAGATACGCAGTATTTT. Translation: CSVAGTTSTDTQYF. V and J are TRBV29-1 and TRBJ2-3, with D possibly being TRBD1 (6 bases). Germline lookup yields CDR1 SQVTM and CDR2 ANQGSEA. Deletions cut 4 bases from V and 0 bases from J, with 11 bases between. This CDR3 contains 14 residues.

This chain connects TRBV20-1 to TRBJ2-1, with 8 nucleotides matching TRBD2. With 6 bases clipped from V and 4 bases from J, the junction kept 11 bases outside the gene matches. This CDR3 region has 15 residues. Germline V gene data show CDR1 as DFQATT and CDR2 as SNEGSKA (reference sequence). CDR3 DNA: TGCAGTGCGGCGGGAGGTCCTCAGATTTACAATGAGCAGTTCTTC. This translates into CSAAGGPQIYNEQFF.

This chain joins TRBV12-3 or TRBV12-4 and TRBJ1-2; no clear D gene. CDR3 length: 15 amino acids. Trimming removed 7 bases at V and 0 bases at J, with 15 bases between. CDR3 DNA sequence: TGTGCCAGCACCCTGGAAACCCTACCTAACTATGGCTACACCTTC. This gives the protein CASTLETLPNYGYTF.

This clonotype has a count of ten or more. The chain carries TRBV7-3 and TRBJ2-7; TRBD1 matches at 7 bases. The CDR3 contains 13 residues. J lost 3 bases, V lost 3 bases, and 2 bases had no gene match. The germline V gene has CDR1 SGHTA and CDR2 FQGTGA. CDR3 coding DNA: TGTGCCAGCAGCTTGAGGGACAGCTACGAGCAGTACTTC. Translated: CASSLRDSYEQYF.

The sample holds a few counts of this clonotype. V usage is TRBV9 and J usage is TRBJ2-1; D is ambiguous. V lost 4 bases and J 2 bases, leaving 7 bases between the germline ends. Germline V CDR1 and CDR2: SGDLS, YYNGEE. The CDR3 length is 13 residues. The CDR3 spells CASSSRPYNEQFF. The CDR3 bases are TGTGCCAGCAGCTCCCGCCCCTACAATGAGCAGTTCTTC.